These T cell receptor beta chains were read from a single sample in a study of shared clonotypes between healthy human individuals. Produced via immunoSEQ multiplex PCR; TCRdb's table is partial and in-frame only. Among 550,000 to 600,000 clones listed, roughly 98% were seen once. The specimen sequenced was naive CD8+ T cells sorted from blood. The receptors here all came from a man aged 25-45 years in good health. CDR3s leave out the opening cysteine and the closing phenylalanine or tryptophan. Fields, in order: D gene, CDR3 length, J gene, V gene, CDR3 protein. A D gene is named only where the DNA matches it firmly.

>NA|10|TRBJ1-1|TRBV7-9
ASSLATAEAF
>NA|13|TRBJ2-7|TRBV2
ASSESRLGTYEQY
>TRBD2|14|TRBJ2-7|TRBV15
ATSRDKAGGPGEQY
>TRBD2|15|TRBJ2-5|TRBV4-1
ASSQGFSGRAEETQY
>NA|12|TRBJ2-7|TRBV5-4
ASSTTDRPYEQY
>NA|17|TRBJ2-1|TRBV27
ASKGQGRGLSGRVNEQF
>NA|10|TRBJ2-7|TRBV28
ASQDISYEQY
>NA|13|TRBJ2-5|TRBV7-9
ASSSTVTSRGAQY
>TRBD1|14|TRBJ2-2|TRBV11-3
ASSSLGVQGPGELF
>NA|14|TRBJ2-1|TRBV11-2
ASSSYWGEEYNEQF
>NA|13|TRBJ2-1|TRBV4-1
ASSLSVQSYNEQF
>TRBD2|13|TRBJ2-7|TRBV19
ASSMGSGSIYEQY
>TRBD1|15|TRBJ2-7|TRBV6-4
ASSDSRQGAPPYEQY
>NA|10|TRBJ2-7|TRBV28
ASSLGSYEQY